The TCR beta chain under discussion was sequenced for a study of blood T cells in healthy people across ages. Together with a sample-barcoded 5' primer, a J-beta primer mix was included in a second PCR lasting about 6 to 11 cycles. The template-switch adaptor, which had 12 random nucleotides, put a tag on each cDNA molecule. TCRdb independently ran MiXCR on the 5' RACE reads; one entry per CDR3 protein. The repertoire holds 1.5 million to 2 million distinct CDR3 sequences, about 35% seen once, with around 11% in the top ten. The CDR3 consists of 13 residues. Germline V gives CDR1 SGHTA, CDR2 FQGNSA. With 5 bases clipped from V and 7 bases from J, the junction kept 5 bases outside the gene matches. This clonotype has only a few counts. Per sample, extraction of total RNA gave at least 5 micrograms in every case.

Specimen: blood. This chain links TRBV7-2 with TRBJ1-1, with 9 positions matching TRBD1. This TCR was sampled from a woman between 25 and 40 years old in good health. CDR3 DNA: TGTGCCAGCAGCGGGACAGGGTTTGGTGAAGCTTTCTTT. Amino acids: CASSGTGFGEAFF. Full variable domain (missing parts from reference TRBV7-2 and TRBJ1-1): GAGVSQSPSNKVTEKGKDVELRCDPISGHTALYWYRQSLGQGLEFLIYFQGNSAPDKSGLPSDRFSAERTGGSVSTLTIQRTQQEDSAVYLCASSGTGFGEAFFGQGTRLTVV.